This T cell receptor beta chain derives from a study of a mutant IDH1 vaccine in newly diagnosed glioma. Overall study context: Of treated patients, around 60% were men and roughly 38% women, averaging about 37 years. Patients arrived already treated with radiotherapy, temozolomide, or both, most having had both.

TCRdb's copy holds only in-frame clones and misses some; the assay was immunoSEQ multiplex PCR. The sample lists around 100,000 clones, roughly 87% occurring once. Germline V gene lookup returns CDR1 MDHEN and CDR2 SYDVKM. CDR3 length equals 16 residues. V lost 7 bases, J lost 3 bases, and 11 bases stayed unmatched. Whole-study findings and limits: Any relationship between pseudoprogression and changes in top peripheral T cell clonotypes seemed absent.

With regard to this clone: As yet, its antigen is unknown.

Stated time point: baseline, week 1 (first vaccination visit). Described treatment: pre-vaccination baseline after standard-of-care therapy. This receptor was obtained from a middle-aged man with glioma. Some clones in this sample may be carry-over from other donors' samples. The source material was PBMCs, sampled from a glioma patient treated with radiotherapy, temozolomide or both. J is TRBJ2-7 and V is TRBV28, with 11 bases fitting TRBD2. The CDR3 bases are TGTGCCAGCACCAAATCCCTAGCGGGGGGATTCTACGAGCAGTACTTC. Protein product: CASTKSLAGGFYEQYF.